This T cell receptor (beta chain) was found in a study of T cells after yellow fever vaccination (dated by TCRdb to the late 2010s). Some background on the complete study: The SMART-Seq v4 Ultra Low Input RNA kit was used to prepare libraries from fractions with low cell numbers. Bulk TCR alpha and beta repertoires were sequenced longitudinally to track T-cell clones before and after primary and booster YFV17D yellow fever vaccination. Blood was drawn at multiple timepoints before and after primary and secondary immunization, with bulk PBMC replicates and cell subsets isolated. Two healthy male donors, one aged 18 to 29 and one aged 30 to 40 years, made up the cohort.

This clonotype was observed many times. Its target antigen remains unknown. The input lacks base qualities; no much larger clone sits a single base away. Study-level results and caveats: A small fraction of clonotypes showed up in both the CD4 and CD8 compartments, probably as a result of convergent recombination. Most clones expanded after primary vaccination were re-detected after the booster (about 95% of CD4 and around 88% of CD8), suggesting broad memory maintenance. Computational filtering was required because FACS-sorted repertoires could contain abundant contaminating clonotypes from the bulk population. The secondary T-cell response was weaker than the primary response but faster, peaking on day 5 instead of day 15. Only a couple of donors were included in the study, so the extent to which the findings can be generalized is limited.

The meaning of the sample's treatment or condition label: live attenuated yellow fever vaccine strain. PBMCs were isolated from peripheral blood using a standard Ficoll-Paque protocol. Dynabeads CD4 and CD8 positive selection kits were used to isolate CD4 and CD8 T-cell fractions. TriZol was used to extract RNA from bulk PBMCs, from CD4 and CD8 fractions, and from dextramer-positive and dextramer-negative fractions. The germline V gene encodes CDR1 SGHRS and CDR2 YFSETQ. The CDR3 sequence holds 15 residues, the cysteine and phenylalanine included. Just CDR3 DNA is preserved here, 45 bases in frame from base 1. Ends trimmed: V by 7 bases, J by 7 bases; bases unmatched to a gene: 14. TCR cDNA was made using 5'RACE template switching, a step that added a universal primer site and unique molecular identifiers. Priming for cDNA synthesis came from both the TCR alpha and TCR beta constant segments. Libraries were amplified in two PCR steps, with sample barcodes and sequencing adapters added in the second step. Libraries were sequenced on Illumina HiSeq 2500 (2x100 bp) or NovaSeq (2x150 bp). On the authors' methods: Demultiplexing of reads and collapsing into UMI consensus sequences were performed with MIGEC, and V(D)J alignment was carried out with MiXCR. Vaccine-responding clonotypes were identified with edgeR using replicate PBMC samples, with FDR below 0.01 and a log2 fold change above 5 up to day 15 being required. Each bulk clonotype received a CD4 or CD8 identity based on whether the sequenced CD4 or CD8 repertoire contained that clonotype at higher abundance. The public reads were quality trimmed at Q25 with fastp and then assembled into clones with MiXCR by TCRdb, keeping productive beta chains. Here each entry gathers all rows of one CDR3 protein and keeps the most common genes and DNA. The V and J calls follow TCRdb's processing rather than the paper's. In all, the sample holds roughly 260,000 distinct CDR3 sequences, and over 10% of those were seen once. Of the sample, roughly 0.5% is held by the ten largest clones.

The sequence links TRBV5-1 to TRBJ2-1; the central 7 bases match TRBD1. The source was CD4+ T cells sorted from PBMCs, collected 45 days after the yellow fever booster vaccination. This sequence originates from a man aged 25 to 40 who received the YFV17D yellow fever vaccine. The sequenced DNA is TGCGCCAGCCTAAGCCAGGCAGGGGGTGTAAATGAGCAGTTCTTC. This codes for CASLSQAGGVNEQFF.